This record looks at one T cell receptor beta chain sequence and its context. Trimming stripped 0 bases from V and 4 bases from J, with 12 bases between. Germline CDR1 reads MNHEY; CDR2 reads SVGAGI. The CDR3 is 15 amino acids. These data are taken from a study of T cell responses to AZD1222 COVID-19 vaccine. Generated by immunoSEQ multiplex PCR, the TCRdb table keeps only in-frame clones and is missing some. The sample consists of some 110,000 clones, roughly 90% of them appearing once. This TCR was recovered from an adult in good health. The sample in question was peripheral blood, obtained on day 0 of AZD1222 vaccination. This rearrangement joins TRBV6-5 to TRBJ1-2; a weak D match, TRBD1 (6 bases). Written as DNA, the CDR3 is TGTGCCAGCAGTTACTCGGGGGCACAGGGCTATGGCTACACCTTC. Its protein is CASSYSGAQGYGYTF.